These 7 T cell receptor beta chains share one sample of origin, sequenced in a study of graft-versus-host responses after intestinal transplantation. Method: immunoSEQ multiplex PCR; TCRdb's copy keeps in-frame clones and lacks some. The sample includes roughly 25,000 clones, around four fifths of them seen just once. The material was PBMCs, obtained about 27 days after intestinal transplant. The origin of the receptors is a human patient who received an intestinal transplant, so some T cells may come from the graft donor.

V gene TRBV19 combines with J gene TRBJ2-7, with a possible D match to TRBD1 (6 bases). In germline, CDR1 is LNHDA, CDR2 SQIVND (reference sequence). The CDR3 contains 14 residues. Trimming removed 11 bases from V and 0 bases from J, with 17 bases in between. The CDR3 DNA reads as TGTGCCTCGAAAGGTACAGGGATCTCCTACGAGCAGTACTTC. It codes for CASKGTGISYEQYF.

V is TRBV11-1 and J is TRBJ2-7; 10 bases agree with TRBD2. V lost 1 base, J lost 10 bases, and 4 bases stayed unmatched. This CDR3 is built from 13 residues. CDR1 and CDR2 (germline): SGHAT, FQDESV (reference sequence). CDR3 region: CASSLEASGSQYF. The CDR3 DNA follows: TGTGCCAGCAGCTTAGAGGCTAGCGGGAGTCAGTACTTC.

The chain couples TRBV30 to TRBJ1-6; D possibly corresponds to TRBD1 (5 bases). Germline CDR1 GTSNPN, CDR2 SVGIG (reference sequence). Between the trimmed V and J ends, which lost 6 bases and 7 bases, there was a span of 13 bases. CDR3 length: 13 amino acids. CDR3: CACTGTRNSPLHF. The CDR3 DNA reads as TGTGCCTGTACCGGGACCCGCAATTCACCCCTCCACTTT.

The chain has TRBV28 and TRBJ1-2, with D unclear. The CDR3 loop spans 12 amino acids. V lost 2 bases and J 8 bases, leaving 9 bases between the germline ends. Germline CDR1 and CDR2: MDHEN and SYDVKM. The CDR3 DNA is TGTGCCAGCAGTTTAGGGCCGAGGGGCTACACCTTC. This codes for CASSLGPRGYTF.

This clone was observed a single time. V and J are TRBV20-1 and TRBJ2-1; D call uncertain. The germline gives CDR1 DFQATT, CDR2 SNEGSKA (reference sequence). This CDR3 is 10 amino acids long. DNA for the CDR3: TGCGGAGCCCTTGGAGATGAGCAGTTCTTC. Translating it yields CGALGDEQFF.

The chain links TRBV6-1 to TRBJ2-7; 7 bases match TRBD1. The V gene's germline CDR1 is MNHNS and CDR2 SASEGT. Trimming cost V 5 bases and J 0 bases; bases outside gene matches: 4. This CDR3 has 14 amino acids. CDR3 protein: CASSFRGSSYEQYF. The CDR3 DNA is TGTGCCAGCAGTTTCAGGGGGAGCTCCTACGAGCAGTACTTC.

This clone was recorded only once. The V call is TRBV6-1, the J call TRBJ2-3; 9 nucleotides line up with TRBD2. The J segment lost 2 bases and the V segment lost 0 bases, leaving 3 bases of the junction unmatched. The CDR3 is made up of 16 amino acids. The germline CDR1 and CDR2 sequences are MNHNS and SASEGT. In DNA, the CDR3 is TGTGCCAGCAGTGAAGCTAGCGGGAGCCCCACAGATACGCAGTATTTT. This encodes CASSEASGSPTDTQYF.